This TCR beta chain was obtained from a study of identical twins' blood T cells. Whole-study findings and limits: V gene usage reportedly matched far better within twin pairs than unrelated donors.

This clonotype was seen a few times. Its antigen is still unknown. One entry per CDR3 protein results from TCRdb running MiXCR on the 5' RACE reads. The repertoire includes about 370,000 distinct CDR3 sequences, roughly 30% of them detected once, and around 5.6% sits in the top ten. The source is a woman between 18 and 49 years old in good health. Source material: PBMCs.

The CDR3: CSAQGPANEKLFF. The CDR3 DNA is TGCAGCGCCCAGGGTCCTGCTAATGAAAAACTGTTTTTT. This chain links TRBV29-1 with TRBJ1-4; D possibly corresponds to TRBD1 (5 bases). Germline assignment: CDR1 SQVTM and CDR2 ANQGSEA. V dropped 7 bases and J dropped 3 bases, with 12 bases sitting between them. The CDR3 is 13 residues long.